What follows are 14 T cell receptor beta chains derived from one specimen sequenced in a study of long-term antiretroviral therapy in people with HIV (dated 2022 in TCRdb). The immunoSEQ hsTCRB v3.0 assay was used at survey level resolution to sequence the TRB variable region. What TCRdb holds here is the immuneACCESS table cut down to in-frame rearrangements. Part of the clones is not present; checked against another copy, under half of the missing clones reflect an unresolved V gene, and the others are unexplained. The sample table holds under 10,000 clones, of which around 83% were seen once. 8% to 9.5% of the sample is in the top ten clones. This specimen was unsorted PBMCs, taken 0.3 years before starting antiretroviral therapy. The receptors originated from a young man with HIV.

The chain couples TRBV11-2 to TRBJ2-7; a weak D match, TRBD2 (5 bases). CDR3 length equals 14 residues. Per germline, CDR1 SGHAT and CDR2 FQNNGV. Trimming removed 3 bases at V and 11 bases at J, with 20 bases between. The CDR3 reads CASSLGAGPRVKYF. CDR3 nucleotides: TGTGCCAGCAGCTTGGGCGCGGGCCCAAGGGTAAAGTACTTC.

The CDR3 bases are TGTGCCAGCAGCCCGTGGACAGGGGCCTACGAGCAGTACTTC. As protein: CASSPWTGAYEQYF. The V call is TRBV7-2, the J call TRBJ2-7; 9 nucleotides agree with TRBD1. The V segment lost 5 bases and the J segment 2 bases; nucleotides outside the gene matches: 4. The CDR3 totals 14 residues. Germline V gene data show CDR1 as SGHTA and CDR2 as FQGNSA.

V and J are TRBV5-4 and TRBJ2-2; TRBD1 might be the D (5 bases). With 4 bases removed from V and 7 bases from J, the gap between germline ends came to 14 bases. The CDR3 consists of 14 residues. Germline CDR1 and CDR2: SGHNT and YYREEE (reference sequence). The CDR3 DNA sequence: TGTGCCAGCAGCGCTCAGGGTCACGGCGGGGAGCTGTTTTTT. It codes for CASSAQGHGGELFF.

V is TRBV2 and J is TRBJ2-5; the D call may be TRBD1 or TRBD2 (5 bases each). The V end was cut by 7 bases, the J end by 1 base, with 16 bases between. CDR3 size: 15 residues. Germline CDR1 and CDR2: SNHLY and FYNNEI. CDR3 DNA: TGTGCCAGCATCGAGGATGGGGACGGCCAAGAGACCCAGTACTTC. Translated: CASIEDGDGQETQYF.

The chain carries TRBV7-9 and TRBJ2-1; a weak D match, TRBD2 (5 bases). V was cut by 2 bases and J by 8 bases, with 13 bases left in between. Germline V gene data show CDR1 as SEHNR and CDR2 as FQNEAQ (reference sequence). This CDR3 is built from 14 residues. Here the CDR3 DNA reads TGTGCCAGCAGCTTAAGACGGGAACCGGATGAGCAGTTCTTC. This gives the protein CASSLRREPDEQFF. Using reference TRBV7-9 and TRBJ2-1 for the parts outside the CDR3, the full variable domain is DTGVSQNPRHKITKRGQNVTFRCDPISEHNRLYWYRQTLGQGPEFLTYFQNEAQLEKSRLLSDRFSAERPKGSFSTLEIQRTEQGDSAMYLCASSLRREPDEQFFGPGTRLTVL.

This clone has only a few counts. This sequence joins TRBV5-1 and TRBJ2-2; 11 bases map to TRBD2. Unmatched junction bases numbered 2, after V lost 0 bases and J lost 4 bases. CDR3 length equals 16 residues. The germline V gene has CDR1 SGHRS and CDR2 YFSETQ. The CDR3 sequence is CASSLALAGGTGELFF. The CDR3 DNA is TGCGCCAGCAGCTTGGCGCTAGCGGGAGGCACCGGGGAGCTGTTTTTT.

V gene TRBV7-2 combines with J gene TRBJ2-1, with TRBD2 matching 9 bases. The V segment lost 5 bases and the J segment 4 bases; nucleotides outside the gene matches: 9. Germline V lookup: CDR1 SGHTA, CDR2 FQGNSA. The CDR3 is made up of 16 amino acids. CDR3 protein: CASSPQAGGSYNEQFF. CDR3 nucleotides: TGTGCCAGCAGCCCCCAAGCGGGGGGCAGTTACAATGAGCAGTTCTTC.

This CDR3 is CASSQAGNYGYTF. In DNA form, the CDR3 reads TGCGCCAGCAGCCAAGCCGGGAACTATGGCTACACCTTC. The gene calls are TRBV4-3 and TRBJ1-2; D is uncertain. The V end was cut by 1 base, the J end by 2 bases, with 5 bases between. The CDR3 sequence is 13 residues long. In germline, CDR1 is LGHNA, CDR2 YSLEER.

The V call is TRBV30, the J call TRBJ1-2; D call uncertain. The CDR3 length is 13 residues. The germline V gene encodes CDR1 GTSNPN and CDR2 SVGIG (reference sequence). The V end was cut by 5 bases, the J end by 4 bases, with 14 bases between. This CDR3 is CAWSKQIFYGYTF. The CDR3 DNA follows: TGTGCCTGGTCCAAACAGATTTTCTATGGCTACACCTTC.

The CDR3 protein is CASSFSGQGNEQYF. In DNA, the CDR3 is TGCGCCAGCAGCTTTTCGGGACAGGGTAACGAGCAGTACTTC. The rearrangement uses TRBV5-1 and TRBJ2-7; 9 bases map to TRBD1. This CDR3 spans 14 amino acids. The trim removed 2 bases at V and 5 bases at J, leaving 5 bases unmatched. CDR1 is SGHRS and CDR2 is YFSETQ in the germline V gene. Supplemented by reference TRBV5-1 and TRBJ2-7, the full variable domain reads KAGVTQTPRYLIKTRGQQVTLSCSPISGHRSVSWYQQTPGQGLQFLFEYFSETQRNKGNFPGRFSGRQFSNSRSEMNVSTLELGDSALYLCASSFSGQGNEQYFGPGTRLTVT.

The chain is built from TRBV4-3 and TRBJ2-7; a weak D match, TRBD1 (5 bases). The CDR3 spans 14 residues. V dropped 4 bases and J dropped 3 bases, with 13 bases sitting between them. The germline CDR1 and CDR2 sequences are LGHNA and YSLEER. CDR3 sequence reads: CASSRGTGVYEQYF. CDR3 nucleotide sequence: TGCGCCAGCAGCCGAGGAACAGGTGTCTACGAGCAGTACTTC.

V and J are TRBV7-3 and TRBJ2-2; D is ambiguous. V lost 0 bases and J 6 bases, leaving 8 bases between the germline ends. The germline V gene has CDR1 SGHTA and CDR2 FQGTGA. The CDR3 is 14 amino acids. The CDR3 reads CASSLTNSAGELFF. The CDR3 coding sequence is TGTGCCAGCAGCTTAACCAACAGCGCCGGGGAGCTGTTTTTT.

J is TRBJ1-4 and V is TRBV7-8; D not certain. CDR1 SGHVS and CDR2 FQNEAQ come from the germline V gene. This CDR3 has 13 amino acids. V was cut by 6 bases and J by 0 bases, with 5 bases left in between. In nucleotides, the CDR3 is TGTGCCAGCAGTGAACCAACTAATGAAAAACTGTTTTTT. This encodes CASSEPTNEKLFF.

V and J are TRBV5-1 and TRBJ2-2, with 11 bases identical to TRBD2. After removal of 2 bases from V and 7 bases from J, the junction contained 4 bases not matched to a gene. The CDR3 length is 15 residues. Germline values: CDR1 SGHRS, CDR2 YFSETQ. The CDR3 nucleotides read TGCGCCAGCAGCTTACTAGCGGGAGAAGGCGGGGAGCTGTTTTTT. Translated: CASSLLAGEGGELFF.